This TCR beta chain was captured by sequencing in a study of cytomegalovirus exposure and HLA in healthy donors. The PCR ran on 60 Vbeta and 13 Jbeta primers. Sequenced by immunoSEQ multiplex PCR; TCRdb stores in-frame clones only, minus some. The sample comprises some 140,000 clones, around 82% of which are singletons, and 1% to 1.5% rests with the top ten. The CDR3 length is 16 residues. With V trimmed by 4 bases and J by 6 bases, 14 bases remained unmatched. Germline CDR1 SGHRS, CDR2 YFSETQ. Sampled while nominally healthy, donors likely had unrecorded immune exposures. Sequencing input: PBMCs. This sequence originates from a man aged 50-59 years in good health and CMV-seronegative. The gene calls are TRBV5-1 and TRBJ2-3, with 7 bases aligning to TRBD1. The CDR3 DNA follows: TGCGCCAGCAGCGTAAGGGGGCAGTCGCCAACGGATACGCAGTATTTT. Amino acids: CASSVRGQSPTDTQYF.